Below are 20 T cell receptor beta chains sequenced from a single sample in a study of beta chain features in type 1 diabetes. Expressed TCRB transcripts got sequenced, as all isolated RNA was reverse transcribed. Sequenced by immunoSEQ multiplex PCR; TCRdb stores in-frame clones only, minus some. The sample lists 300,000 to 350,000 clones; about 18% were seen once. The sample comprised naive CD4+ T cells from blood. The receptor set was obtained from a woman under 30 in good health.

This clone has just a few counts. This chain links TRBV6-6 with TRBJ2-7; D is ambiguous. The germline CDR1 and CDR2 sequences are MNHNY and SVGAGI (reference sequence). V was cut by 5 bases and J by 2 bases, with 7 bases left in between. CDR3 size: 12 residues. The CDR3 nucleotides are TGTGCCAGCAGTACCTCGGCCTACGAGCAGTACTTC. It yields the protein CASSTSAYEQYF.

The CDR3 DNA is TGTGCCAGCTCCCGGTCGAGGGACAGCCTCCTCTACGAGCAGTACTTC. Amino acids: CASSRSRDSLLYEQYF. The chain recombines TRBV18 with TRBJ2-7; 7 bases fit TRBD1. The germline gives CDR1 KGHSH, CDR2 LQKENI. The CDR3 spans 16 residues. V dropped 6 bases and J dropped 3; count of bases not matched to a gene: 14.

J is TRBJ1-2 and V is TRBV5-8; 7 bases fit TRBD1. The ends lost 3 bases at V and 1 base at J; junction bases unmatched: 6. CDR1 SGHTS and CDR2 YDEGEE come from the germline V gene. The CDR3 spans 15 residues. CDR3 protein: CASSSRQGRNYGYTF. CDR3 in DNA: TGTGCCAGCAGCTCGCGACAGGGTCGTAACTATGGCTACACCTTC.

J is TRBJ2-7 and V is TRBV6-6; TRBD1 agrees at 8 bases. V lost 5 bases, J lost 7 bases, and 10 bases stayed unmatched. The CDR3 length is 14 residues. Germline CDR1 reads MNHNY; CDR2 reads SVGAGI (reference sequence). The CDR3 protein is CASSPGTGAVEQYF. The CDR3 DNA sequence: TGTGCCAGCAGTCCAGGGACAGGAGCCGTTGAGCAGTACTTC.

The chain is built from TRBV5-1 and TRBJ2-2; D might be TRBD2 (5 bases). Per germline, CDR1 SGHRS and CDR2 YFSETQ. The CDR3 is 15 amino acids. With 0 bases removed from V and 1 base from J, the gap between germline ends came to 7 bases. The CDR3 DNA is TGCGCCAGCAGCTTGGAAGCGGTGAACACCGGGGAGCTGTTTTTT. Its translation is CASSLEAVNTGELFF.

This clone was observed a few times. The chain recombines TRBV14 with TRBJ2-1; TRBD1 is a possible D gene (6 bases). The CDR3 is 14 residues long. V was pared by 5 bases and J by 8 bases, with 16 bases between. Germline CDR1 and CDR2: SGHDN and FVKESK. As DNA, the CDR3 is TGTGCCAGCAGCGCGAAACAGGGTGTAGATGAGCAGTTCTTC. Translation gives CASSAKQGVDEQFF.

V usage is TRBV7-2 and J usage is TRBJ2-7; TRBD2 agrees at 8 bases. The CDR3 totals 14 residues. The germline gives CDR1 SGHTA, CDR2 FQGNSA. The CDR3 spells CASPRTSFSYEQYF. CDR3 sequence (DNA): TGTGCTTCACCGAGGACTAGCTTCTCCTACGAGCAGTACTTC.

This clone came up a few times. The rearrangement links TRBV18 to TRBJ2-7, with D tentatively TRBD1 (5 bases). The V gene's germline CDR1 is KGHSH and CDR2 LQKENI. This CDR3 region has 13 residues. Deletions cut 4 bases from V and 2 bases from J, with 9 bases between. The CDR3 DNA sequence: TGTGCCAGCTCACAGGGGCCAGCCTACGAGCAGTACTTC. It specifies CASSQGPAYEQYF. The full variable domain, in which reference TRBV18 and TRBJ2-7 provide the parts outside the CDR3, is NAGVMQNPRHLVRRRGQEARLRCSPMKGHSHVYWYRQLPEEGLKFMVYLQKENIIDESGMPKERFSAEFPKEGPSILRIQQVVRGDSAAYFCASSQGPAYEQYFGPGTRLTVT.

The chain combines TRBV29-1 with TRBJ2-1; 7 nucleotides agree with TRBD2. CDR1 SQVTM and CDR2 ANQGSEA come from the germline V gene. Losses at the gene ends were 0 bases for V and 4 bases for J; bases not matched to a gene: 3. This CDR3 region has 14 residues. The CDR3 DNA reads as TGCAGCGTTGAAGATCTTAGCGGGTACAATGAGCAGTTCTTC. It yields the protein CSVEDLSGYNEQFF.

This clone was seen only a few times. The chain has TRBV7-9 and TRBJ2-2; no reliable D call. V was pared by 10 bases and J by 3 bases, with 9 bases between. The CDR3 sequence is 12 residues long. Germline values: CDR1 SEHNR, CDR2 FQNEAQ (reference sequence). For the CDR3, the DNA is TGTGCCACCCCTCGGTACACCGGGGAGCTGTTTTTT. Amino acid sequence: CATPRYTGELFF. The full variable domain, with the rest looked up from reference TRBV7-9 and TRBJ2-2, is DTGVSQNPRHKITKRGQNVTFRCDPISEHNRLYWYRQTLGQGPEFLTYFQNEAQLEKSRLLSDRFSAERPKGSFSTLEIQRTEQGDSAMYLCATPRYTGELFFGEGSRLTVL.

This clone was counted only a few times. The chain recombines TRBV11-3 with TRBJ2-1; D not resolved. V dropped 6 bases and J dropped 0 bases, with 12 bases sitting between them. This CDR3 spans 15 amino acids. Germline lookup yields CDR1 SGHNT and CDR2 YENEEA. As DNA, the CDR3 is TGTGCCAGCAGTCTCGGTCCGAGCTCCTACAATGAGCAGTTCTTC. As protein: CASSLGPSSYNEQFF.

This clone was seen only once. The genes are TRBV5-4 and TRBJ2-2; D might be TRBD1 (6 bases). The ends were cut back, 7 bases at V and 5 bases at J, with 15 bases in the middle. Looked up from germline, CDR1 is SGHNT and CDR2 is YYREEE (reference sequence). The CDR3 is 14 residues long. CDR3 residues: CASQQGPGTGELFF. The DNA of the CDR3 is TGTGCCAGCCAACAGGGACCTGGAACCGGGGAGCTGTTTTTT.

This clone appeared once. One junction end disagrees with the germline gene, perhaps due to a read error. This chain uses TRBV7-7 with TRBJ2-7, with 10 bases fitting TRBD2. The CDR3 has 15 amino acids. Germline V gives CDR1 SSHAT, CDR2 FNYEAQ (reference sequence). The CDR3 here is CASSFGAGGPYEQYF. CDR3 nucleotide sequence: TGTGCTAGCAGCTTTGGAGCGGGGGGGCCCTACGAGCAGTACTTC.

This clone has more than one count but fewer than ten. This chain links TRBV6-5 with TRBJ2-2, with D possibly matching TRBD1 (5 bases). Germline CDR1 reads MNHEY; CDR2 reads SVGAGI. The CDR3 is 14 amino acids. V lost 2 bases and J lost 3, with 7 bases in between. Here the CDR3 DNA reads TGTGCCAGCAGTTACGACAGAGACACCGGGGAGCTGTTTTTT. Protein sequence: CASSYDRDTGELFF.

The CDR3 DNA sequence: TGTGCCTGGAGACTTCCGGGACTAGCTTTCGTTGAGCAGTTCTTC. Translation gives CAWRLPGLAFVEQFF. The genes are TRBV30 and TRBJ2-1, with TRBD2 matching over 9 bases. After removal of 3 bases from V and 9 bases from J, the junction contained 12 bases not matched to a gene. Germline assignment: CDR1 GTSNPN and CDR2 SVGIG (reference sequence). The CDR3 extends over 15 amino acids.

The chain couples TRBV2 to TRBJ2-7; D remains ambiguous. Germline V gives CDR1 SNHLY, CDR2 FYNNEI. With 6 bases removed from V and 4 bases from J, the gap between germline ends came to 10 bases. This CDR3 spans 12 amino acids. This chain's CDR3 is CASRVLEYEQYF. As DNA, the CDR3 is TGTGCCAGCAGGGTGCTAGAATACGAGCAGTACTTC.

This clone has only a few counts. CDR3 in DNA: TGTGCCAGCAGCGGCCGACTAGGAGTGAGGAATGAGCAGTTCTTC. It encodes CASSGRLGVRNEQFF. V usage is TRBV5-8 and J usage is TRBJ2-1; maybe TRBD2 (6 bases). V lost 4 bases to trimming and J lost 7 bases, with 18 bases between them. This CDR3 spans 15 amino acids. CDR1 SGHTS and CDR2 YDEGEE come from the germline V gene. Full variable domain (rest looked up from reference TRBV5-8 and TRBJ2-1): EAGVTQSPTHLIKTRGQQATLRCSPISGHTSVYWYQQALGLGLQFLLWYDEGEERNRGNFPPRFSGRQFPNYSSELNVNALELEDSALYLCASSGRLGVRNEQFFGPGTRLTVL.

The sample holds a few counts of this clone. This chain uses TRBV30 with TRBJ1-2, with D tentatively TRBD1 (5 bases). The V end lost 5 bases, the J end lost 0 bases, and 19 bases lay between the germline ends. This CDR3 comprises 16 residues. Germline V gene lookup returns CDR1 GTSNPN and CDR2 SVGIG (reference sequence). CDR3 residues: CAWRSSLGGANYGYTF. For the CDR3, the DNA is TGTGCCTGGCGCTCATCATTGGGGGGAGCTAACTATGGCTACACCTTC.

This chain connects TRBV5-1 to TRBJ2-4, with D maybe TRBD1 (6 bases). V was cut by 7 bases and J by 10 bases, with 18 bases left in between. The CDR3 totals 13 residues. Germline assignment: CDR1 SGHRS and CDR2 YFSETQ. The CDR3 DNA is TGCGCCAGCCGGATGGGGGCCTTAGGTATTCAGTACTTC. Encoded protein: CASRMGALGIQYF.

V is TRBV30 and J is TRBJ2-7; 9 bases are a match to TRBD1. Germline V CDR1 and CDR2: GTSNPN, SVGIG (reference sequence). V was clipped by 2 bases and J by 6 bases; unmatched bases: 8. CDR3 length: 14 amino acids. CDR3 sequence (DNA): TGTGCCTGGAGTAAAGCCGGGACAGGGCCCGAGCAGTACTTC. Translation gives CAWSKAGTGPEQYF. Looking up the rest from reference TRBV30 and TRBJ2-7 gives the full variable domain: SQTIHQWPATLVQPVGSPLSLECTVEGTSNPNLYWYRQAAGRGLQLLFYSVGIGQISSEVPQNLSASRPQDRQFILSSKKLLLSDSGFYLCAWSKAGTGPEQYFGPGTRLTVT.